These T cell receptor beta chains were read from a single sample in a study of CD8 T cells in ankylosing spondylitis. TCRdb processed the 5' RACE reads anew with MiXCR; each CDR3 protein has one entry. The sample has about 450,000 distinct CDR3 sequences, 26% seen once. Specimen: blood, either unsorted or a sorted T cell fraction (not recorded which). These receptors all stem from a male donor with ankylosing spondylitis. CDR3s include the opening cysteine and the closing phenylalanine or tryptophan. Fields, in order: D gene, J gene, clone size, V gene, CDR3 protein, CDR3 DNA. D genes are given only for firm matches. Clone size is given for some rows only: seen once, a few or many times, or a class if the clone is expanded.

d_call: NA; j_call: TRBJ1-4; clone_size: many; v_call: TRBV2; cdr3_aa: CASSLQTGPLF; cdr3_nt: TGTGCCAGCAGTCTCCAGACTGGTCCGCTTTTT
d_call: TRBD2; j_call: TRBJ2-7; clone_size: NA; v_call: TRBV20-1; cdr3_aa: CSATLGGARRGEQYF; cdr3_nt: TGCAGTGCTACCCTGGGAGGGGCCAGACGAGGGGAGCAGTACTTC
d_call: NA; j_call: TRBJ1-3; clone_size: NA; v_call: TRBV4-1; cdr3_aa: CASSRTFGLNTIYF; cdr3_nt: TGCGCCAGCAGCCGCACTTTTGGGCTCAACACCATATATTTT
d_call: TRBD1; j_call: TRBJ2-3; clone_size: few; v_call: TRBV11-2; cdr3_aa: CASRRGTGFIDTQYF; cdr3_nt: TGTGCCAGCAGGAGGGGGACAGGGTTTATTGATACGCAGTATTTT
d_call: TRBD1; j_call: TRBJ1-6; clone_size: NA; v_call: TRBV12-3/TRBV12-4; cdr3_aa: CASSPGQGGNSPLHF; cdr3_nt: TGTGCCAGCAGCCCCGGACAGGGGGGCAATTCACCCCTCCACTTT
d_call: NA; j_call: TRBJ2-1; clone_size: many; v_call: TRBV5-1; cdr3_aa: CASSLAGGTSNEQFF; cdr3_nt: TGCGCCAGCAGCTTGGCTGGCGGGACCTCCAATGAGCAGTTCTTC
d_call: TRBD2; j_call: TRBJ2-3; clone_size: NA; v_call: TRBV18; cdr3_aa: CASSPGLEGTDTQYF; cdr3_nt: TGTGCCAGCTCACCGGGACTAGAGGGCACAGATACGCAGTATTTT
d_call: TRBD2; j_call: TRBJ2-1; clone_size: few; v_call: TRBV12-3/TRBV12-4; cdr3_aa: CASRSGTSGFQTLYNEQFF; cdr3_nt: TGTGCCAGCAGGTCCGGGACTAGCGGGTTCCAGACCCTCTACAATGAGCAGTTCTTC
d_call: NA; j_call: TRBJ1-2; clone_size: few; v_call: TRBV11-2; cdr3_aa: CASSLDFAHPGYGYTF; cdr3_nt: TGTGCCAGCAGCTTAGATTTTGCCCATCCGGGCTATGGCTACACCTTC
d_call: TRBD1; j_call: TRBJ2-5; clone_size: few; v_call: TRBV11-2; cdr3_aa: CASSFSGGARETQYF; cdr3_nt: TGTGCCAGCAGCTTTTCAGGGGGCGCGAGGGAGACCCAGTACTTC
d_call: TRBD1; j_call: TRBJ1-2; clone_size: NA; v_call: TRBV10-3; cdr3_aa: CAIRGQGNYGYTF; cdr3_nt: TGTGCCATCAGGGGACAGGGAAACTATGGCTACACCTTC
d_call: TRBD2; j_call: TRBJ2-7; clone_size: few; v_call: TRBV20-1; cdr3_aa: CSAREAGGRYEQYF; cdr3_nt: TGCAGTGCTAGAGAAGCGGGGGGTCGATACGAGCAGTACTTC
d_call: TRBD2; j_call: TRBJ2-2; clone_size: NA; v_call: TRBV3-1; cdr3_aa: CASSQDGGLAGDGELFF; cdr3_nt: TGTGCCAGCAGCCAAGACGGAGGACTAGCGGGAGACGGGGAGCTGTTTTTT
d_call: NA; j_call: TRBJ2-4; clone_size: NA; v_call: TRBV25-1; cdr3_aa: CASSTGLLAKNIQYF; cdr3_nt: TGTGCCAGCAGTACGGGGCTACTAGCCAAAAACATTCAGTACTTC
d_call: NA; j_call: TRBJ2-2; clone_size: many; v_call: TRBV20-1; cdr3_aa: CSARAVGVSAGELFF; cdr3_nt: TGCAGTGCTAGAGCGGTCGGAGTAAGCGCCGGGGAGCTGTTTTTT
d_call: TRBD2; j_call: TRBJ2-1; clone_size: NA; v_call: TRBV4-1; cdr3_aa: CASSQEGGYYNEQFF; cdr3_nt: TGCGCCAGCAGCCAAGAGGGGGGGTACTACAATGAGCAGTTCTTC
d_call: TRBD2; j_call: TRBJ2-2; clone_size: few; v_call: TRBV3-1; cdr3_aa: CASSQTSGSNTGELFF; cdr3_nt: TGTGCCAGCAGCCAGACTAGCGGGTCCAACACCGGGGAGCTGTTTTTT
d_call: TRBD1; j_call: TRBJ1-1; clone_size: NA; v_call: TRBV4-1; cdr3_aa: CASSRDRVLPEAFF; cdr3_nt: TGCGCCAGCAGCCGGGACAGGGTCCTACCTGAAGCTTTCTTT
d_call: NA; j_call: TRBJ2-1; clone_size: NA; v_call: TRBV20-1; cdr3_aa: CSAVPRGQFF; cdr3_nt: TGCAGTGCTGTCCCTCGCGGGCAGTTCTTC
d_call: NA; j_call: TRBJ1-4; clone_size: many; v_call: TRBV12-3/TRBV12-4; cdr3_aa: CASSHHGTNEKLFF; cdr3_nt: TGTGCCAGCAGCCACCACGGGACTAATGAAAAACTGTTTTTT
d_call: NA; j_call: TRBJ1-5; clone_size: NA; v_call: TRBV20-1; cdr3_aa: CSARSGPFHQPQHF; cdr3_nt: TGCAGTGCTAGATCAGGACCCTTCCATCAGCCCCAGCATTTT
d_call: NA; j_call: TRBJ2-1; clone_size: NA; v_call: TRBV11-3; cdr3_aa: CASSLDDEQFF; cdr3_nt: TGTGCCAGCAGCTTGGACGATGAGCAGTTCTTC
d_call: NA; j_call: TRBJ2-1; clone_size: few; v_call: TRBV20-1; cdr3_aa: CSARSPGGGSYNEQFF; cdr3_nt: TGCAGTGCTAGATCCCCCGGCGGTGGCTCCTACAATGAGCAGTTCTTC
d_call: NA; j_call: TRBJ2-7; clone_size: NA; v_call: TRBV29-1; cdr3_aa: CSVELGLGSNSMGYEQYF; cdr3_nt: TGCAGCGTTGAACTCGGTCTGGGGTCTAACTCTATGGGGTACGAGCAGTACTTC
d_call: TRBD1; j_call: TRBJ1-1; clone_size: NA; v_call: TRBV29-1; cdr3_aa: CSVETGNMNTEAFF; cdr3_nt: TGCAGCGTTGAGACAGGGAACATGAACACTGAAGCTTTCTTT
d_call: NA; j_call: TRBJ2-3; clone_size: few; v_call: TRBV20-1; cdr3_aa: CSARDRGGPPDTQYF; cdr3_nt: TGCAGTGCTAGAGATAGGGGAGGTCCCCCAGATACGCAGTATTTT
d_call: NA; j_call: TRBJ1-2; clone_size: few; v_call: TRBV29-1; cdr3_aa: CSVDGTRGGGYTF; cdr3_nt: TGCAGCGTTGATGGGACAAGGGGGGGAGGCTACACCTTC
d_call: TRBD2; j_call: TRBJ2-3; clone_size: few; v_call: TRBV29-1; cdr3_aa: CSVEEVVSGRGDTQYF; cdr3_nt: TGCAGCGTTGAAGAAGTCGTTAGCGGGAGAGGAGATACGCAGTATTTT
d_call: NA; j_call: TRBJ2-3; clone_size: many; v_call: TRBV20-1; cdr3_aa: CSAASDTQYF; cdr3_nt: TGCAGTGCTGCGTCAGATACGCAGTATTTT
d_call: NA; j_call: TRBJ1-1; clone_size: NA; v_call: TRBV5-1; cdr3_aa: CASSPQGKDTEAFF; cdr3_nt: TGCGCCAGCAGCCCTCAGGGGAAAGACACTGAAGCTTTCTTT
d_call: NA; j_call: TRBJ2-7; clone_size: NA; v_call: TRBV2; cdr3_aa: CASSAGTYEQYF; cdr3_nt: TGTGCCAGCAGTGCCGGAACCTACGAGCAGTACTTC
d_call: TRBD2; j_call: TRBJ2-1; clone_size: many; v_call: TRBV7-8; cdr3_aa: CASSLIGAGVNEQFF; cdr3_nt: TGTGCCAGCAGCTTAATTGGAGCGGGAGTTAATGAGCAGTTCTTC
d_call: NA; j_call: TRBJ1-3; clone_size: once; v_call: TRBV20-1; cdr3_aa: CSGHSSGNTIYF; cdr3_nt: TGCAGTGGTCATAGCTCTGGAAACACCATATATTTT
d_call: TRBD2; j_call: TRBJ2-3; clone_size: NA; v_call: TRBV20-1; cdr3_aa: CSARFLAGGLDTQYF; cdr3_nt: TGCAGTGCTAGATTTCTAGCGGGAGGGCTAGATACGCAGTATTTT
d_call: NA; j_call: TRBJ2-5; clone_size: NA; v_call: TRBV9; cdr3_aa: CASSTRQIQETQYF; cdr3_nt: TGTGCCAGCAGCACCCGACAGATCCAAGAGACCCAGTACTTC
d_call: TRBD1; j_call: TRBJ1-4; clone_size: NA; v_call: TRBV15; cdr3_aa: CATSRSADRLEKLFF; cdr3_nt: TGTGCCACCAGCAGATCCGCGGACAGGCTCGAAAAACTGTTTTTT
d_call: NA; j_call: TRBJ2-1; clone_size: few; v_call: TRBV6-2/TRBV6-3; cdr3_aa: CASSYVANHEQFF; cdr3_nt: TGTGCCAGCAGTTACGTGGCTAACCATGAGCAGTTCTTC
d_call: NA; j_call: TRBJ2-4; clone_size: few; v_call: TRBV20-1; cdr3_aa: CSALRRDKNIQYF; cdr3_nt: TGCAGTGCCCTGCGTCGGGACAAAAACATTCAGTACTTC
d_call: TRBD1; j_call: TRBJ1-1; clone_size: NA; v_call: TRBV6-5; cdr3_aa: CASSYGDSRNTEAFF; cdr3_nt: TGTGCCAGCAGTTACGGGGACAGCAGGAACACTGAAGCTTTCTTT
d_call: NA; j_call: TRBJ1-2; clone_size: few; v_call: TRBV7-9; cdr3_aa: CASSWDRYGYTF; cdr3_nt: TGTGCCAGCAGCTGGGACCGATACGGCTACACCTTC
d_call: TRBD2; j_call: TRBJ2-5; clone_size: NA; v_call: TRBV20-1; cdr3_aa: CSAAPFLGTSGIQETQYF; cdr3_nt: TGCAGTGCCGCCCCGTTTCTCGGGACTAGCGGGATTCAAGAGACCCAGTACTTC
d_call: TRBD1; j_call: TRBJ2-3; clone_size: NA; v_call: TRBV5-5; cdr3_aa: CASSLLGTGADTQYF; cdr3_nt: TGTGCCAGCAGCTTGCTAGGGACAGGGGCAGATACGCAGTATTTT
d_call: TRBD1; j_call: TRBJ1-2; clone_size: NA; v_call: TRBV5-1; cdr3_aa: CASSVGQGARGYTF; cdr3_nt: TGCGCCAGCAGCGTTGGACAGGGGGCGAGAGGCTACACCTTC
d_call: NA; j_call: TRBJ1-2; clone_size: NA; v_call: TRBV20-1; cdr3_aa: CSAREFLGGYTF; cdr3_nt: TGCAGTGCTAGAGAGTTCTTAGGAGGCTACACCTTC
d_call: TRBD2; j_call: TRBJ2-2; clone_size: once; v_call: TRBV11-2; cdr3_aa: CASSQIAGEVTGELFF; cdr3_nt: TGTGCCAGCAGCCAAATAGCGGGAGAAGTTACCGGGGAGCTGTTTTTT
d_call: NA; j_call: TRBJ2-3; clone_size: NA; v_call: TRBV24-1; cdr3_aa: CATSDGHRGTDTQYF; cdr3_nt: TGTGCCACCAGTGATGGTCACAGAGGCACAGATACGCAGTATTTT
d_call: TRBD2; j_call: TRBJ2-1; clone_size: NA; v_call: TRBV4-1; cdr3_aa: CASSQDRYSLRTSYNEQFF; cdr3_nt: TGCGCCAGCAGCCAAGATCGCTATAGTCTCCGGACTAGCTACAATGAGCAGTTCTTC
d_call: NA; j_call: TRBJ1-2; clone_size: NA; v_call: TRBV30; cdr3_aa: CAWRSAGVGYGYTF; cdr3_nt: TGTGCCTGGCGATCCGCAGGGGTTGGCTATGGCTACACCTTC
d_call: TRBD1; j_call: TRBJ1-2; clone_size: few; v_call: TRBV6-1; cdr3_aa: CASKKGTGPRIYGYTF; cdr3_nt: TGTGCCAGCAAAAAGGGGACAGGCCCGAGGATATATGGCTACACCTTC
d_call: NA; j_call: TRBJ2-3; clone_size: NA; v_call: TRBV29-1; cdr3_aa: CSAEGLAESSTDTQYF; cdr3_nt: TGCAGCGCTGAAGGATTAGCGGAGTCTAGCACAGATACGCAGTATTTT
d_call: TRBD1; j_call: TRBJ2-2; clone_size: few; v_call: TRBV2; cdr3_aa: CASRRDRVTTGELFF; cdr3_nt: TGTGCCAGCCGCCGGGACAGGGTGACCACCGGGGAGCTGTTTTTT
d_call: NA; j_call: TRBJ2-5; clone_size: NA; v_call: TRBV7-2; cdr3_aa: CASSLDSRETQYF; cdr3_nt: TGTGCCAGCAGCTTGGACAGCCGGGAGACCCAGTACTTC
d_call: NA; j_call: TRBJ1-1; clone_size: NA; v_call: TRBV7-8; cdr3_aa: CASRSLGLNTEAFF; cdr3_nt: TGTGCCAGCAGGTCACTAGGATTGAACACTGAAGCTTTCTTT
d_call: TRBD1; j_call: TRBJ1-2; clone_size: NA; v_call: TRBV6-6; cdr3_aa: CASSHDRDGYTF; cdr3_nt: TGTGCCAGCAGCCATGACAGGGATGGCTACACCTTC
d_call: NA; j_call: TRBJ2-7; clone_size: few; v_call: TRBV7-2; cdr3_aa: CASSLRDRREQYF; cdr3_nt: TGTGCCAGCAGCTTACGGGACCGTCGGGAGCAGTACTTC